What follows are 8 T cell receptor beta chains derived from one specimen sequenced in a study of shared clonotypes between healthy human individuals. TCRdb's table, derived via immunoSEQ multiplex PCR, lists solely in-frame clones and lacks some. The sample carries approximately 2.3 million clones, 90% to 95% recorded once. Sequencing input: naive CD4+ T cells from PBMCs. The subset denotes: CD45RA+ positively selected. These receptors all stem from a man between 18 and 29 years old in good health. Some clones in this sample may be carry-over from other donors' samples.

This clone occurred once. This chain uses TRBV27 with TRBJ2-3; maybe TRBD2 (5 bases). The CDR3 consists of 19 residues. The V gene lost 3 bases and the J gene lost 1 base, with 23 bases spanning the gap. The germline gives CDR1 MNHEY, CDR2 SMNVEV (reference sequence). The CDR3, as DNA: TGTGCCAGCAGTTTTTTAGGAGACGCACCGACTACGGGCACAGATACGCAGTATTTT. It translates to CASSFLGDAPTTGTDTQYF.

The chain combines TRBV29-1 with TRBJ2-1, with D possibly being TRBD2 (6 bases). Trimming left V 6 bases short and J 8 bases short, with 14 bases between. The length of the CDR3 is 12 residues. CDR1 is SQVTM, CDR2 ANQGSEA, per germline. CDR3 region: CSVQWAGYEQFF. DNA for the CDR3: TGCAGCGTGCAATGGGCGGGGTATGAGCAGTTCTTC.

In nucleotides, the CDR3 is TGTGCCAGCAGCTCACAACCGACAGGAAACACCGGGGAGCTGTTTTTT. Translated: CASSSQPTGNTGELFF. The chain recombines TRBV11-3 with TRBJ2-2; possibly TRBD1 for D (6 bases). This CDR3 comprises 16 residues. V lost 4 bases and J lost 2, with 14 bases in between. Germline V gives CDR1 SGHNT, CDR2 YENEEA.

The gene calls are TRBV29-1 and TRBJ1-4; a possible D gene is TRBD1 (5 bases). CDR1 and CDR2 from the germline V gene are SQVTM and ANQGSEA. V lost 6 bases and J 7 bases, leaving 18 bases between the germline ends. CDR3 size: 14 residues. The CDR3 region is CSVSWGGFSEKLFF. The CDR3 region has the DNA TGCAGCGTATCTTGGGGGGGGTTTAGTGAAAAACTGTTTTTT.

The genes are TRBV11-1 and TRBJ2-3, with TRBD1 identical over 7 bases. V was clipped by 5 bases and J by 1 base; unmatched bases: 6. CDR3 length equals 15 residues. Germline V gene data show CDR1 as SGHAT and CDR2 as FQDESV (reference sequence). The CDR3 sequence is CASSTRQGGTDTQYF. The CDR3 DNA sequence: TGTGCCAGCAGCACCCGACAGGGTGGCACAGATACGCAGTATTTT.

In its sample, this clone was seen once. The gene calls are TRBV5-3 and TRBJ2-5; D may be TRBD1 (6 bases). Being an ORF, TRBV5-3 has a function that is uncertain. CDR3 length equals 18 residues. Trimming took off 2 bases at V and 0 bases at J, with 20 bases between the two ends. CDR3 protein: CARSFPTGILPDQETQYF. CDR3 nucleotides: TGTGCCAGAAGCTTCCCTACAGGGATACTACCCGACCAAGAGACCCAGTACTTC.

The chain combines TRBV5-1 with TRBJ2-3; no clear D gene. The CDR3 loop spans 14 amino acids. Trimming stripped 5 bases from V and 2 bases from J, with 12 bases between. CDR1 and CDR2 from the germline V gene are SGHRS and YFSETQ. CDR3 in DNA: TGCGCCAGCAGTGTGGGTACTTACACAGATACGCAGTATTTT. Amino acid sequence: CASSVGTYTDTQYF.

The CDR3 DNA sequence: TGCGCCAGCAGGAGCGGGAACACTGAAGCTTTCTTT. This encodes CASRSGNTEAFF. This chain connects TRBV5-1 to TRBJ1-1; D remains unclear. The CDR3 totals 12 residues. The ends were cut back, 5 bases at V and 1 base at J, with 6 bases in the middle. Germline CDR1 reads SGHRS; CDR2 reads YFSETQ.